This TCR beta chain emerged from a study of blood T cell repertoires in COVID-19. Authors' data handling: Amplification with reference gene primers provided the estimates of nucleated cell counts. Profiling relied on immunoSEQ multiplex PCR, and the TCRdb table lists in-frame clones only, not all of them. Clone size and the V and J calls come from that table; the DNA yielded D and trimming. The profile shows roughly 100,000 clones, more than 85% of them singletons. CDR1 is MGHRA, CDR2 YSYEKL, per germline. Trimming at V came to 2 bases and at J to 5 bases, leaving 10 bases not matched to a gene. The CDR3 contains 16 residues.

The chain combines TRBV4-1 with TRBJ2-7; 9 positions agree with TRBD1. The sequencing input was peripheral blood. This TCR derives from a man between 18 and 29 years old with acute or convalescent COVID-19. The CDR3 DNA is TGCGCCAGCAGCCAATCCGCAACAGGGGGCGGCGACGAGCAGTACTTC. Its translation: CASSQSATGGGDEQYF.